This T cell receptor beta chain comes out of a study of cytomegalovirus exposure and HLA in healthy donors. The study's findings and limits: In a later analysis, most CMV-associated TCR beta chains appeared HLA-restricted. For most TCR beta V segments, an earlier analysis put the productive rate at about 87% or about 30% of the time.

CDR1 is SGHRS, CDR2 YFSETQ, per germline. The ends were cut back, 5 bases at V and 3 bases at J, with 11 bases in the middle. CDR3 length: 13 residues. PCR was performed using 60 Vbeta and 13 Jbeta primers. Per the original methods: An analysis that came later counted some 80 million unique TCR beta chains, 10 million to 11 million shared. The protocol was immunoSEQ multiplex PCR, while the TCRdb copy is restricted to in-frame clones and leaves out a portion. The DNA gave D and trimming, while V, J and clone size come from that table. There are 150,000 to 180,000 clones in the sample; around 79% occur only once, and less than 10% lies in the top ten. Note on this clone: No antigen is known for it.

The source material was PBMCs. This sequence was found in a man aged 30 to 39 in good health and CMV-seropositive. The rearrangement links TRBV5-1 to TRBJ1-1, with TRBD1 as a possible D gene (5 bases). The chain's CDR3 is CASRYTGDTEAFF. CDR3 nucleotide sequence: TGCGCCAGCAGATACACAGGCGACACTGAAGCTTTCTTT.